The subject of this entry is one T cell receptor beta chain. The data were taken from a study of blood T cell repertoires in COVID-19. The protocol was immunoSEQ multiplex PCR, while the TCRdb copy is restricted to in-frame clones and leaves out a portion. This table has about 240,000 clones, 87% appearing once. CDR1 is SGHAT and CDR2 is FQNNGV in the germline V gene. With 5 bases removed from V and 7 bases from J, the gap between germline ends came to 18 bases. The CDR3 is made up of 15 amino acids. The genes are TRBV11-2 and TRBJ2-1; perhaps TRBD2 as D (6 bases). The clonotype was recovered from a woman in her twenties or thirties with acute COVID-19. The sequencing sample was made of PBMCs or T cells enriched from blood (not recorded which). CDR3 bases: TGTGCCAGCAGCCCCCGCCGGGGGTCGGAAAATGAGCAGTTCTTC. Translation: CASSPRRGSENEQFF.